What follows describes a single TCR beta chain. Its antigen is unknown. Base qualities were left out, and no much larger clone turns up one base away. Separate from the roughly 700-subject first cohort, the validation cohort of about 130 subjects was the group to which the donors belonged. This record comes from a study of cytomegalovirus exposure and HLA in healthy donors (dated by TCRdb to about 2017). At the level of the whole study: According to a later analysis, the 120 or so validation repertoires were produced on the same platform as the 666 repertoires of the first cohort. The study aimed to test whether cataloging public T cell receptors could reveal signatures of past pathogen exposure. Along with the roughly 610-subject first cohort, a separate validation cohort of some 130 different subjects was used. The study combined high-throughput TCR immunosequencing, statistical association of individual TCRs with disease status, and machine learning to predict cytomegalovirus infection status.

General findings and caveats noted by the study authors: A total of 164 TCR beta chains were listed by the study as associated with cytomegalovirus. A later analysis lacked HLA typing for the validation cohort, so it scored co-occurrence in that cohort across all 120 repertoires. In vitro tests confirmed that three of the cytomegalovirus-associated TCR beta chains recognize cytomegalovirus antigens. Subsequent analysis determined that TCRs grouped into clusters in the first cohort also showed a tendency toward co-occurrence across the 120 validation repertoires, and approximately 93% of cluster scores exceeded 0. Across donors, most TCR sequences were observed very rarely, whereas some public TCRs were present in many individuals. The authors suggested that the approach could potentially be generalized to other disease states and immunological phenotypes. The classifier was reported to diagnose cytomegalovirus status with high specificity and sensitivity in both the original and validation cohorts.

According to the germline V gene, CDR1 reads SQVTM and CDR2 reads ANQGSEA. The CDR3 holds 10 amino acids from the cysteine to the phenylalanine. Left in the record is the CDR3 DNA by itself, 30 bases read in frame from the first base. Cut back by 6 bases and 5 bases, the V and J ends lie 6 bases apart. Library preparation was by the immunoSEQ multiplex PCR assay. Per the authors' processing: A statistical classification framework was built to diagnose cytomegalovirus status from the catalog of TCR beta chain sequences. This is the immuneACCESS table as TCRdb keeps it, with only in-frame sequences that have V and J called. A part of the clones is gone; compared with another copy, unresolved V genes explain less than half, and the rest is unexplained. Clone size and the V and J calls come from that table; the DNA yielded D and trimming. This sample has under 250,000 clones in its table, and roughly 87% of those were observed once. Of the sample, around 12% is held by the ten largest clones.

The rearranged segments are TRBV29-1 and TRBJ2-3; TRBD2 might be the D gene, on 5 matching bases. The receptor's source is a man between 18 and 35 years old in good health and CMV-seropositive. Sequenced sample: PBMCs. The CDR3 here reads CSVAGDTQYF. The sequenced DNA is TGCAGCGTGGCGGGAGATACGCAGTATTTT.